The 5 T cell receptor beta chains below come from one sample, sequenced in a study of blood T cell repertoires in COVID-19. Clones were read by immunoSEQ multiplex PCR, and TCRdb kept only the in-frame ones, dropping some. The data show about 200,000 clones, roughly 90% seen once. The sequenced material came from PBMCs or T cells enriched from blood (not recorded which). The origin of the receptors is a woman in her twenties or thirties who had been exposed to COVID-19.

This clone has only one observation. The rearrangement joins TRBV19 to TRBJ2-7; D may be TRBD1 (6 bases). This CDR3 comprises 13 residues. The V end lost 6 bases, the J end lost 2 bases, and 11 bases lay between the germline ends. The germline V gene encodes CDR1 LNHDA and CDR2 SQIVND (reference sequence). DNA for the CDR3: TGTGCCAGTAGCATGGGGGCGGCCTACGAGCAGTACTTC. Translation gives CASSMGAAYEQYF.

This sequence joins TRBV6-6 and TRBJ2-1, with a possible D match to TRBD2 (7 bases). The CDR3 has 14 amino acids. V shed 8 bases and J shed 8 bases, with 19 bases lying between them. Germline V CDR1 and CDR2: MNHNY, SVGAGI (reference sequence). The CDR3 sequence is CASGRGHPTDEQFF. The CDR3 DNA is TGTGCCAGCGGGCGGGGGCACCCTACGGATGAGCAGTTCTTC.

As DNA, the CDR3 is TGTGCCAGCAGTTCTGACACCGGGGAGCTGTTTTTT. Its translation: CASSSDTGELFF. This sequence joins TRBV27 and TRBJ2-2; D remains unclear. The V gene lost 4 bases and the J gene lost 3 bases, with 3 bases spanning the gap. The CDR3 length is 12 residues. CDR1 is MNHEY and CDR2 is SMNVEV in the germline V gene (reference sequence).

The chain is built from TRBV14 and TRBJ1-6; D is unresolved. Germline values: CDR1 SGHDN, CDR2 FVKESK. The CDR3 has 16 residues. V lost 4 bases, J lost 0 bases, and 10 bases lay in between. The CDR3 sequence is CASSRSTFSYNSPLHF. CDR3 nucleotide sequence: TGTGCCAGCAGCCGGAGCACCTTCTCCTATAATTCACCCCTCCACTTT.

The chain combines TRBV7-9 with TRBJ1-3; TRBD1 is a possible D gene (5 bases). CDR3 length: 17 residues. Germline values: CDR1 SEHNR, CDR2 FQNEAQ (reference sequence). The ends were cut back, 7 bases at V and 0 bases at J, with 19 bases in the middle. Here the CDR3 reads CASTKSGVGGSGNTIYF. CDR3 DNA: TGTGCCAGCACCAAAAGTGGGGTGGGGGGCTCTGGAAACACCATATATTTT.